This record concerns one TCR beta chain sequence. Its antigen is currently unknown. This sample is drawn from a study of long-term antiretroviral therapy in people with HIV. CDR3 length: 15 residues. The germline CDR1 and CDR2 sequences are SGHTA and FQGTGA. The V gene lost 5 bases and the J gene lost 5 bases, with 18 bases spanning the gap. Notes on the study in general: All time points showed a repertoire dominated by clones expanded before ART. ART preceded a rise in diversity that nonetheless stayed lower than in transplant donor controls.

Sequencing relied on immunoSEQ assay v3.0, run at survey level. Clones were sequenced by immunoSEQ multiplex PCR, and TCRdb holds only the in-frame ones, with some missing. Of about 25,000 clones in the sample, around nine tenths are singletons; the top ten hold roughly 5%. The chain joins TRBV7-3 to TRBJ2-5; D perhaps matches TRBD2 (7 bases). This specimen was unsorted PBMCs, taken around 4.6 years after starting antiretroviral therapy. The sequence came from a man younger than 45 with HIV. The CDR3 region has the DNA TGTGCCAGCAGCGAGAACCCCGGGGGGCTCGAGACCCAGTACTTC. Protein sequence: CASSENPGGLETQYF.